This T cell receptor beta chain was profiled in a study of tumor-infiltrating lymphocytes in primary liver carcinoma. Study summary: Productive TCRbeta read counts per sample ran from roughly 3.4 to 7.5 million and were similar across tissue types.

Germline CDR1 and CDR2: MNHNS and SASEGT. Trimming removed 8 bases from V and 6 bases from J, with 19 bases in between. The CDR3 sequence is 14 residues long. Priming with a constant-region primer yielded TCR beta cDNA from roughly 0.45 ug total RNA. Three nested multiplex PCR rounds, a slightly modified ARM-PCR, produced the libraries for TCR beta. Each of the first two PCR rounds ran approximately 10 cycles with TRBV1-TRBV30 forward and C-beta reverse primers. MiXCR, run by TCRdb on the multiplex PCR reads, gives a single entry per CDR3 protein. Seen here are fewer than 400,000 distinct CDR3 sequences, roughly 60% observed once, and the top ten hold approximately 9%. This clonotype was picked up many times. RNA was extracted from whole blood without cell sorting, alongside germline DNA. Patients carried chronic HBV infection without prior treatment. The collection of approximately 3.7 milliliters of peripheral blood preceded surgery.

The rearrangement uses TRBV6-1 and TRBJ2-5; D is perhaps TRBD1 or TRBD2 (6 bases each). Specimen: peripheral blood. The source of this sequence is a man aged 35-49 years with primary liver carcinoma and hepatitis B virus infection. The CDR3 here is CASARGGELKTQYF. The CDR3 DNA follows: TGTGCCAGCGCCAGGGGAGGAGAGCTGAAGACCCAGTACTTC.